This T cell receptor (beta chain) originates from a study of cytomegalovirus exposure and HLA in healthy donors. Points on this clone: The target antigen is unknown. Within the sample, other DNA sequences also encode this same CDR3.

Study observations and caveats: Many donors carried some public TCRs, although rarity characterized most TCR sequences. It was reported that the classifier diagnosed cytomegalovirus status with high specificity and sensitivity in both the original and validation cohorts.

Researchers ran the PCR with 60 Vbeta and 13 Jbeta primers. Clones were sequenced by immunoSEQ multiplex PCR, and TCRdb holds only the in-frame ones, with some missing. The top ten hold roughly 35% of the sample, which has about 55,000 clones, 70% to 75% seen once. The trim removed 0 bases at V and 1 base at J, leaving 3 bases unmatched. CDR3 length equals 16 residues. Germline V lookup: CDR1 KGHSH, CDR2 LQKENI. The V and J genes are TRBV18 and TRBJ1-5; 7 bases are shared with TRBD1. Sequences were obtained from PBMCs. This TCR was recovered from a man aged 35 to 55 in good health and CMV-seropositive. Written as DNA, the CDR3 is TGTGCCAGCTCACCACCGGGCAGGGGGAGCAATCAGCCCCAGCATTTT. Its translation: CASSPPGRGSNQPQHF.